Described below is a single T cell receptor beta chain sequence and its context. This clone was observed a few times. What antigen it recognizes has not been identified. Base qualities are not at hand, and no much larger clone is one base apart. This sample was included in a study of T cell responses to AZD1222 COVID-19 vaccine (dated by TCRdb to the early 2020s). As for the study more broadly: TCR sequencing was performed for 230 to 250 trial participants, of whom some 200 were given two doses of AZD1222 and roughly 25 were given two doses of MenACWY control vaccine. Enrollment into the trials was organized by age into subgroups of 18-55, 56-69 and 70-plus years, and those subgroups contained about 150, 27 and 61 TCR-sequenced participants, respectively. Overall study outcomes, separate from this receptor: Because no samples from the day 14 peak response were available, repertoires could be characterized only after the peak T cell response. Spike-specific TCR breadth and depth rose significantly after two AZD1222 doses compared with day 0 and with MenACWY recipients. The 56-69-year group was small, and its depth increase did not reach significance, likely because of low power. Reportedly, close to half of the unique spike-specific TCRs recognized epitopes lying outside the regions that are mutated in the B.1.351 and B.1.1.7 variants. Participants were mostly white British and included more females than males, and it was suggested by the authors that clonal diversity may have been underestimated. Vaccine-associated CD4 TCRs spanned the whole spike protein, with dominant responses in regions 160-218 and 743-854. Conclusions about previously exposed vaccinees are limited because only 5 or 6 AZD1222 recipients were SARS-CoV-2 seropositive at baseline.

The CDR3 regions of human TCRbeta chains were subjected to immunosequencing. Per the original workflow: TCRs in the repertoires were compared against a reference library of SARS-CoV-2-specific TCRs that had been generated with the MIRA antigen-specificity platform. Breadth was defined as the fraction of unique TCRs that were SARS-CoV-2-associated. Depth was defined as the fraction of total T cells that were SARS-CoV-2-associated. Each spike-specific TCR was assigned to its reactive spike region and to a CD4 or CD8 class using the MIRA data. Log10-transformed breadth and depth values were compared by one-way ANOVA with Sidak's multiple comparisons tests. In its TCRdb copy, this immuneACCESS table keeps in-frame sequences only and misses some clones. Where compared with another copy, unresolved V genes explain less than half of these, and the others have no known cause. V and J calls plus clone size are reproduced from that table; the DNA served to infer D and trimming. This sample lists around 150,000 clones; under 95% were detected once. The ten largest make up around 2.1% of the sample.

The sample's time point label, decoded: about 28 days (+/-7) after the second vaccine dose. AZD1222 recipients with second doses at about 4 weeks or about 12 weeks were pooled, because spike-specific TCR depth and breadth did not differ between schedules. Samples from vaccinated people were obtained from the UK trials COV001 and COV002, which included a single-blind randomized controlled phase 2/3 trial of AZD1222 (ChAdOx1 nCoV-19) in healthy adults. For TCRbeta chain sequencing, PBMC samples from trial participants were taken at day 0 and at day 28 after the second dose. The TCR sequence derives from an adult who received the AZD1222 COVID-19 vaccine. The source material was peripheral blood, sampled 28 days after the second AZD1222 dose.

The nucleotide sequence reads TGTGCCAGCAGAGCTACTAGCGGGAGAGAACATGAGCAGTTCTTC. Its coded protein is CASRATSGREHEQFF. The rearrangement combines TRBV2 with TRBJ2-1; 11 bases in between match TRBD2. For this chain, trimming is 6 bases at the V end and 8 bases at the J end, and the number of junction bases without a gene match is 9. CDR1 and CDR2, looked up from the germline V gene, are SNHLY and FYNNEI. The CDR3, cysteine through phenylalanine, is 15 amino acids long. Kept here is only the CDR3 DNA, which spans 45 bases and is read in frame from base 1.